This entry lists 13 T cell receptor beta chains sequenced from one sample in a study of blood T cell repertoires in COVID-19. Profiled with immunoSEQ multiplex PCR; TCRdb holds only in-frame clones, not every one. The sample records around 300,000 clones, 88% being singletons. The specimen sequenced was PBMCs or T cells enriched from blood (not recorded which). Every receptor here comes from a woman between 50 and 59 years old who had recovered from COVID-19.

This clone was recorded once. The V call is TRBV27, the J call TRBJ2-5; D may be TRBD2 (5 bases). Germline lookup yields CDR1 MNHEY and CDR2 SMNVEV (reference sequence). V dropped 0 bases and J dropped 3 bases, with 8 bases sitting between them. This CDR3 comprises 14 residues. The CDR3 spells CASSLSTGKETQYF. CDR3 nucleotide sequence: TGTGCCAGCAGTTTATCGACGGGAAAAGAGACCCAGTACTTC.

This sequence joins TRBV4-2 and TRBJ1-2; maybe TRBD1 (5 bases). The CDR3 spans 14 residues. CDR1 and CDR2 (germline): LGHNA, YNFKEQ. With 0 bases removed from V and 4 bases from J, the gap between germline ends came to 9 bases. CDR3 in amino acids: CASSQDRATYGYTF. CDR3 nucleotides: TGTGCCAGCAGCCAAGACAGGGCTACCTATGGCTACACCTTC.

This chain joins TRBV7-2 and TRBJ2-7; 8 bases are shared with TRBD1. J was trimmed by 7 bases and V by 4 bases; bases with no gene match: 9. CDR3 length equals 14 residues. Germline loops: CDR1 SGHTA, CDR2 FQGNSA. In DNA form, the CDR3 reads TGTGCCAGCAGCTGGCAGGGGGCGGACGGGGAGCAGTACTTC. Encoded protein: CASSWQGADGEQYF.

This sequence joins TRBV19 and TRBJ2-7, with 7 bases identical to TRBD2. Germline trimming cut 0 bases from V and 4 bases from J; bases unmatched to any gene: 6. The CDR3 runs 15 residues. The germline CDR1 and CDR2 sequences are LNHDA and SQIVND (reference sequence). The CDR3 loop reads CASSIDLGREYEQYF. CDR3 nucleotide sequence: TGTGCCAGTAGTATAGATCTTGGGCGGGAGTACGAGCAGTACTTC.

This clone occurred once. The J gene is TRBJ1-1, the V gene TRBV18; a weak D match, TRBD1 (5 bases). The V gene's germline CDR1 is KGHSH and CDR2 LQKENI. The CDR3 sequence is 12 residues long. V was pared by 3 bases and J by 10 bases, with 12 bases between. This CDR3 is CASSPMGLRAFF. The DNA for the CDR3 is TGTGCCAGCTCACCTATGGGGCTAAGAGCTTTCTTT.

This chain links TRBV28 with TRBJ2-5; perhaps TRBD2 as D (5 bases). Trimming stripped 6 bases from V and 3 bases from J, with 17 bases between. The CDR3 spans 15 residues. Germline CDR1 reads MDHEN; CDR2 reads SYDVKM. Here the CDR3 reads CASRRTPGREETQYF. The CDR3 DNA reads TGTGCCAGCAGACGGACTCCCGGGCGGGAAGAGACCCAGTACTTC.

This clone was counted once. This chain connects TRBV24-1 to TRBJ2-1; tentative D call: TRBD2 (7 bases). Germline V lookup: CDR1 KGHDR, CDR2 SFDVKD. CDR3 length equals 19 residues. V dropped 7 bases and J dropped 0 bases, with 24 bases sitting between them. In nucleotides, the CDR3 is TGTGCCACCAGCCGGTCAGGCGGGAGCGTAGGGGGCTCCTACAATGAGCAGTTCTTC. Amino acid sequence: CATSRSGGSVGGSYNEQFF.

The chain combines TRBV14 with TRBJ1-1, with D hard to call. Germline-derived CDR1 and CDR2 are SGHDN and FVKESK. Trimming removed 0 bases at V and 3 bases at J, with 5 bases between. This CDR3 region has 13 residues. This chain's CDR3 is CASSQDGYTEAFF. The CDR3 nucleotides are TGTGCCAGCAGCCAAGACGGTTACACTGAAGCTTTCTTT.

The rearrangement links TRBV3-1 (or the pseudogene TRBV3-2) to TRBJ2-7; 9 bases fit TRBD1. Germline assignment: CDR1 LGHDT and CDR2 YNNKEL (reference sequence). V shed 4 bases, J shed 5 bases, and the junction held 9 bases outside the gene matches. The CDR3 is 15 residues long. CDR3 DNA: TGTGCCAGCAGCCGGTCCGGGACAGGGAACCACGAGCAGTACTTC. Translating it yields CASSRSGTGNHEQYF.

Concerning this clone itself: Other DNA sequences within the sample encode an identical CDR3. This chain joins TRBV7-2 and TRBJ2-1, with TRBD1 matching over 10 bases. J lost 6 bases, V lost 4 bases, and 3 bases had no gene match. CDR1 SGHTA and CDR2 FQGNSA come from the germline V gene. There are 14 residues in the CDR3. In DNA, the CDR3 is TGTGCCAGCAGCTCTAGGACAGGGGGCAATGAGCAGTTCTTC. The encoded protein is CASSSRTGGNEQFF.

The rearrangement uses TRBV5-8 and TRBJ2-3; 8 bases agree with TRBD2. V was clipped by 4 bases and J by 4 bases; unmatched bases: 14. The CDR3 is 17 amino acids. Germline CDR1 reads SGHTS; CDR2 reads YDEGEE. The CDR3 here is CASSPSGPGGPPDTQYF. CDR3 coding DNA: TGTGCCAGCAGCCCCAGTGGCCCGGGAGGGCCCCCAGATACGCAGTATTTT.

The chain joins TRBV10-3 to TRBJ2-3; possible D gene TRBD2, 6 bases. Germline V gene sequence: CDR1 ENHRY, CDR2 SYGVKD. The length of the CDR3 is 16 residues. V lost 2 bases and J lost 4, with 16 bases in between. The CDR3 nucleotides are TGTGCCATCAGTGAGCTGCGAGGTGGGGGGTCAGATACGCAGTATTTT. Translated, it gives CAISELRGGGSDTQYF.

This clone is a singleton in its sample. V and J are TRBV28 and TRBJ1-5; D remains unclear. The V gene lost 3 bases and the J gene lost 4 bases, with 10 bases spanning the gap. CDR1 is MDHEN, CDR2 SYDVKM, per germline. The CDR3 length is 14 residues. CDR3 amino acids: CASSFGESNQPQHF. The CDR3, as DNA: TGTGCCAGCAGTTTCGGGGAGTCAAATCAGCCCCAGCATTTT.